This T cell receptor beta chain was recovered during a study of tumor and adjacent non-tumor tissue in lung cancer. With respect to this clonotype: Its matching antigen is unknown. Its ends do not fully match the called genes, so a read error is possible.

Notes on the study in general: Tumor repertoires had a smaller top 100 clone share than normal lung.

No cell sorting was done before RNA was extracted from the tissue. Distant lung tissue was collected more than 3 cm away from the tumor edge. The library came from three nested PCR rounds adapted from ARM-PCR protocols. TCRdb reprocessed the multiplex PCR reads via MiXCR and lists one record per CDR3 protein. The sample records roughly 74,000 distinct CDR3 sequences, 76% being singletons. CDR3 length equals 13 residues. Germline assignment: CDR1 SGHTA and CDR2 FQGTGA. This chain connects TRBV7-3 to TRBJ2-3; D gene unclear. This receptor was obtained from a man in his sixties or seventies with non-small cell lung cancer. What was sequenced was distant non-tumor lung tissue. The CDR3: CARSLMLSDTQYF. The CDR3 coding sequence is TGTGCCAGGAGCTTAATGTTGTCAGATACGCAGTATTTT.